Listed below are T cell receptor beta chains from one sample, sequenced in a study of CD8 T cells in ankylosing spondylitis. Each CDR3 protein gets one entry after TCRdb re-called the 5' RACE reads with MiXCR. The table lists roughly 700,000 distinct CDR3 sequences, roughly 20% of them singletons. Sample: blood, either unsorted or a sorted T cell fraction (not recorded which). The receptors here all came from a male donor with ankylosing spondylitis. Both conserved end residues are part of each CDR3. The D gene is left open where the match is weak. Size tells how often a clone was seen (once, few, many) or the class of an expanded clone, and some rows leave it out.

abundance: .
d_gene: TRBD2
len: 14
v_gene: TRBV24-1
j_gene: TRBJ2-3
CDR3aa: CATSSGGTADTQYF
CDR3nt: TGTGCCACCAGTTCGGGGGGAACGGCAGATACGCAGTATTTT

abundance: .
d_gene: TRBD2
len: 15
v_gene: TRBV6-2/TRBV6-3
j_gene: TRBJ2-1
CDR3aa: CASSYVGLAGVEQFF
CDR3nt: TGTGCCAGCAGTTACGTCGGACTAGCGGGAGTTGAGCAGTTCTTC

abundance: .
d_gene: .
len: 12
v_gene: TRBV29-1
j_gene: TRBJ2-1
CDR3aa: CSLETGYNEQFF
CDR3nt: TGCAGCCTGGAGACGGGGTACAATGAGCAGTTCTTC

abundance: few
d_gene: .
len: 15
v_gene: TRBV11-2
j_gene: TRBJ2-7
CDR3aa: CASSPLPGGVDEQYF
CDR3nt: TGTGCCAGCAGCCCCCTCCCCGGGGGTGTCGACGAGCAGTACTTC

abundance: .
d_gene: TRBD2
len: 15
v_gene: TRBV20-1
j_gene: TRBJ2-1
CDR3aa: CSARGTSGRGYEQFF
CDR3nt: TGCAGTGCGAGAGGGACTAGCGGGAGGGGATATGAGCAGTTCTTC

abundance: .
d_gene: .
len: 15
v_gene: TRBV12-3/TRBV12-4
j_gene: TRBJ1-5
CDR3aa: CASSLEHWGNQPQHF
CDR3nt: TGTGCCAGCAGTTTAGAACACTGGGGCAATCAGCCCCAGCATTTT

abundance: many
d_gene: .
len: 14
v_gene: TRBV12-3/TRBV12-4
j_gene: TRBJ1-1
CDR3aa: CASSLWVKNTEAFF
CDR3nt: TGTGCCAGCAGTTTGTGGGTGAAGAACACTGAAGCTTTCTTT

abundance: few
d_gene: TRBD1
len: 16
v_gene: TRBV3-1
j_gene: TRBJ2-2
CDR3aa: CASSPDGTESSGELFF
CDR3nt: TGTGCCAGCAGCCCAGACGGGACAGAGAGCTCCGGGGAGCTGTTTTTT

abundance: many
d_gene: .
len: 15
v_gene: TRBV20-1
j_gene: TRBJ2-3
CDR3aa: CSARGASPNTDTQYF
CDR3nt: TGCAGTGCTAGAGGGGCTAGCCCTAACACAGATACGCAGTATTTT

abundance: few
d_gene: TRBD1
len: 14
v_gene: TRBV5-6
j_gene: TRBJ1-2
CDR3aa: CASSDGQGGYGYTF
CDR3nt: TGTGCCAGCAGCGACGGACAGGGCGGCTATGGCTACACCTTC

abundance: few
d_gene: .
len: 12
v_gene: TRBV6-1
j_gene: TRBJ1-2
CDR3aa: CASSEEAFGYTF
CDR3nt: TGTGCCAGCAGTGAAGAAGCGTTTGGCTACACCTTC

abundance: .
d_gene: .
len: 15
v_gene: TRBV5-1
j_gene: TRBJ2-5
CDR3aa: CASSPGASGRETQYF
CDR3nt: TGCGCCAGCTCTCCGGGGGCCTCGGGGCGAGAGACCCAGTACTTC

abundance: .
d_gene: TRBD2
len: 15
v_gene: TRBV12-3/TRBV12-4
j_gene: TRBJ2-5
CDR3aa: CASSFWASGQETQYF
CDR3nt: TGTGCCAGCAGTTTTTGGGCTAGCGGGCAAGAGACCCAGTACTTC

abundance: few
d_gene: TRBD2
len: 16
v_gene: TRBV7-2
j_gene: TRBJ2-1
CDR3aa: CASSSRTSGRRFEQFF
CDR3nt: TGTGCCAGCAGCTCTCGGACTAGCGGGAGACGGTTTGAGCAGTTCTTC

abundance: few
d_gene: TRBD2
len: 16
v_gene: TRBV24-1
j_gene: TRBJ2-1
CDR3aa: CATSDTGLAGGWEQFF
CDR3nt: TGTGCCACCAGTGACACAGGACTAGCGGGAGGGTGGGAGCAGTTCTTC

abundance: few
d_gene: TRBD1
len: 15
v_gene: TRBV5-1
j_gene: TRBJ2-7
CDR3aa: CASSFSGTGGYEQYF
CDR3nt: TGCGCCAGCAGCTTTTCCGGGACAGGCGGCTACGAGCAGTACTTC

abundance: many
d_gene: TRBD1
len: 16
v_gene: TRBV5-6
j_gene: TRBJ2-3
CDR3aa: CASSSPDRASTDTQYF
CDR3nt: TGTGCCAGCAGCTCGCCAGACAGGGCCAGCACAGATACGCAGTATTTT

abundance: .
d_gene: TRBD2
len: 15
v_gene: TRBV20-1
j_gene: TRBJ2-7
CDR3aa: CSARPSGAYSYEQYF
CDR3nt: TGCAGTGCTAGACCTAGCGGGGCCTACTCCTACGAGCAGTACTTC

abundance: .
d_gene: .
len: 13
v_gene: TRBV7-9
j_gene: TRBJ2-1
CDR3aa: CASSQTPYNEQFF
CDR3nt: TGTGCCAGCAGCCAGACTCCTTACAATGAGCAGTTCTTC

abundance: .
d_gene: TRBD2
len: 13
v_gene: TRBV27
j_gene: TRBJ2-7
CDR3aa: CASSLADRYEQYF
CDR3nt: TGTGCCAGCAGTCTAGCGGATCGTTACGAGCAGTACTTC